Shown below are 14 T cell receptor beta chains from a single sample sequenced in a study of T cell repertoires in cytomegalovirus infection. TCRdb reanalysed the reads using MiXCR and keeps one entry per CDR3 protein. The sample records a few hundred thousand distinct CDR3 sequences, 8% to 9.5% being singletons. Material: PBMCs. The receptors stem from a human donor in good health (CMV status not recorded). Some clones in this sample may be carry-over from other donors' samples.

This clonotype was seen a handful of times. The V gene is TRBV6-2 or TRBV6-3, the J gene TRBJ2-1, with TRBD2 matching 9 bases. Trimming took 4 bases from V and 7 from J; bases not matched to a gene: 14. This CDR3 has 17 residues. Looked up from germline, CDR1 is MNHEY and CDR2 is SVGEGT. Here the CDR3 DNA reads TGTGCCAGCAGTTGGGGAATGGGTAGCGGGGGCGGAAATGAGCAGTTCTTC. As protein: CASSWGMGSGGGNEQFF.

The chain uses TRBV27 and TRBJ2-1; D gene unclear. In germline, CDR1 is MNHEY, CDR2 SMNVEV (reference sequence). The CDR3 covers 12 residues. V lost 11 bases and J lost 4, with 12 bases in between. CDR3 sequence: CASQLFYNEQFF. Written as DNA, the CDR3 is TGTGCCTCACAGCTATTTTACAATGAGCAGTTCTTC.

A few counts support this clonotype. DNA for the CDR3: TGTGCCAGCAGTTACAGGGCTTTATATGGCTACACCTTC. Translating it yields CASSYRALYGYTF. The chain employs TRBV6-5 and TRBJ1-2; D unresolved. The CDR3 loop spans 13 amino acids. Trimming pared 2 bases from V and 5 bases from J, leaving 9 bases between. The germline V gene has CDR1 MNHEY and CDR2 SVGAGI.

This clonotype showed up many times. The chain combines TRBV7-2 with TRBJ2-7; D remains ambiguous. CDR1 SGHTA and CDR2 FQGNSA come from the germline V gene. V shed 8 bases and J shed 2 bases, with 13 bases lying between them. This CDR3 is 13 amino acids long. The CDR3 DNA sequence: TGTGCCAGCCAATTTACCCCCCCCTACGAGCAGTACTTC. Translating gives CASQFTPPYEQYF.

This clonotype was seen ten or more times. The chain combines TRBV7-2 with TRBJ2-1, with 8 bases lining up with TRBD1. CDR3 length equals 13 residues. Germline CDR1 SGHTA, CDR2 FQGNSA. V shed 3 bases, J shed 7 bases, and the junction held 2 bases outside the gene matches. The CDR3 loop is CASSLDRVNEQFF. In nucleotides, the CDR3 is TGTGCCAGCAGCTTGGACAGGGTTAATGAGCAGTTCTTC.

This clonotype has ten or more counts. The chain carries TRBV7-2 and TRBJ1-5; D may be TRBD1 (5 bases). With 4 bases removed from V and 0 bases from J, the gap between germline ends came to 7 bases. The CDR3 consists of 14 residues. Germline V gene data show CDR1 as SGHTA and CDR2 as FQGNSA. The CDR3 spells CASSWDFSNQPQHF. The CDR3 nucleotides are TGTGCCAGCAGCTGGGACTTTAGCAATCAGCCCCAGCATTTT.

The table lists this clonotype with many counts. The V gene is TRBV6-2 or TRBV6-3, the J gene TRBJ2-3; 7 bases are shared with TRBD2. The CDR3 has 14 residues. The V and J ends lost 5 bases and 6 bases, in that order; junction bases with no gene match: 8. Germline CDR1 reads MNHEY; CDR2 reads SVGEGT. CDR3 nucleotides: TGTGCCAGCAGTAACGGACTAGTAGTGGATACGCAGTATTTT. Amino acid sequence: CASSNGLVVDTQYF.

The sample holds many counts of this clonotype. This chain connects TRBV4-2 to TRBJ1-3, with 7 bases that match TRBD1. The length of the CDR3 is 15 residues. The V gene end was trimmed by 4 bases and the J gene end by 7 bases; junction bases not matched to a gene: 10. Germline V CDR1 and CDR2: LGHNA, YNFKEQ. CDR3 bases: TGTGCCAGCAGCCCCTCGACAGGGAGCTCCAACACCATATATTTT. Its protein is CASSPSTGSSNTIYF.

This clonotype was detected a few times. This chain connects TRBV18 to TRBJ1-2; 9 nucleotides align to TRBD1. J was trimmed by 0 bases and V by 1 base; bases with no gene match: 9. The germline CDR1 and CDR2 sequences are KGHSH and LQKENI. The CDR3 spans 18 residues. CDR3 sequence: CASSPLDRGAEANYGYTF. The CDR3 coding sequence is TGTGCCAGCTCACCACTGGACAGGGGCGCCGAAGCTAACTATGGCTACACCTTC.

V gene TRBV25-1 combines with J gene TRBJ2-7, with D possibly TRBD2 on 6 matching bases. CDR1 and CDR2 from the germline V gene are MGHDK and SYGVNS. V lost 4 bases, J lost 7 bases, and 14 bases lay in between. This CDR3 comprises 13 residues. The CDR3 spells CASSGDWSPEQYF. The CDR3 DNA follows: TGTGCCAGCAGTGGGGACTGGAGCCCAGAGCAGTACTTC.

This clonotype was observed at least ten times. V gene TRBV5-1 combines with J gene TRBJ2-3; TRBD2 matches 10 bases. The CDR3 totals 16 residues. The V and J ends lost 4 bases and 3 bases, in that order; junction bases with no gene match: 8. Germline V lookup: CDR1 SGHRS, CDR2 YFSETQ. CDR3 bases: TGCGCCAGCAGCATCGGGTCTAGCGGGAGTACAGATACGCAGTATTTT. As protein: CASSIGSSGSTDTQYF.

On this clonotype: A single base separates this from a much larger clone, so it may be a read error. J is TRBJ2-6 and V is TRBV6-2 or TRBV6-3; 9 bases are shared with TRBD1. The length of the CDR3 is 17 residues. Germline CDR1 MNHEY, CDR2 SVGEGT. CDR3 nucleotide sequence: TGTGCCGGCAGGGACCGGGACAGGGTGATCGGGGCCAACGTCCTGACTTTC. Translation: CAGRDRDRVIGANVLTF.

In this sample, this clonotype turned up a few times. This chain uses TRBV28 with TRBJ2-7, with 9 positions matching TRBD1. Germline values: CDR1 MDHEN, CDR2 SYDVKM. J gave up 2 bases and V 3 bases, and 5 bases lay outside the gene matches. The CDR3 covers 15 residues. CDR3 sequence: CASSLHRGRPYEQYF. CDR3 nucleotides: TGTGCCAGCAGTTTGCACAGGGGGCGTCCCTACGAGCAGTACTTC.

This clonotype showed up just once. The chain combines TRBV18 with TRBJ2-3; 9 bases fit TRBD1. The CDR3 has 16 amino acids. CDR1 KGHSH and CDR2 LQKENI come from the germline V gene. Trimming at V came to 3 bases and at J to 2 bases, leaving 6 bases not matched to a gene. CDR3 sequence (DNA): TGTGCCAGCTCACCTAGACAGGGGGGTCACACAGATACGCAGTATTTT. This codes for CASSPRQGGHTDTQYF.